The 26 T cell receptor beta chains below come from one sample, sequenced in a study of T cell repertoires in cytomegalovirus infection. TCRdb redid the calling of the reads with MiXCR, one entry per CDR3 protein. The repertoire consists of more than 85,000 distinct CDR3 sequences, with 20% to 30% occurring once and the leading ten covering about 39%. Sequencing used CD8+ T cells from PBMCs. The receptor source for this set is a human donor in good health (CMV status not recorded). Some clones in this sample may be carry-over from other donors' samples.

J is TRBJ2-1 and V is TRBV16; 9 bases fit TRBD2. CDR3 length: 16 residues. Trimming removed 2 bases from V and 6 bases from J; junction bases left unmatched: 8. Germline V gene data show CDR1 as KGHSY and CDR2 as FQNENV. In DNA form, the CDR3 reads TGTGCCAGCAGCCAACCCTCTAGCGGGGAGAGCAATGAGCAGTTCTTC. This gives the protein CASSQPSSGESNEQFF. The full variable domain, in which reference TRBV16 and TRBJ2-1 provide the parts outside the CDR3, is GEEVAQTPKHLVRGEGQKAKLYCAPIKGHSYVFWYQQVLKNEFKFLISFQNENVFDETGMPKERFSAKCLPNSPCSLEIQATKLEDSAVYFCASSQPSSGESNEQFFGPGTRLTVL.

This clonotype showed up many times. V is TRBV11-2 and J is TRBJ2-3; 7 positions match TRBD2. The CDR3 spans 16 residues. V gave up 4 bases and J gave up 6 bases; unmatched junction bases: 13. Germline CDR1 SGHAT, CDR2 FQNNGV. The CDR3 nucleotides read TGTGCCAGCAGCTCCCTGGGTGCGGGAGCTAGGGATACGCAGTATTTT. Protein: CASSSLGAGARDTQYF. Full variable domain (remainder filled in from reference TRBV11-2 and TRBJ2-3): EAGVAQSPRYKIIEKRQSVAFWCNPISGHATLYWYQQILGQGPKLLIQFQNNGVVDDSQLPKDRFSAERLKGVDSTLKIQPAKLEDSAVYLCASSSLGAGARDTQYFGPGTRLTVL.

The rearrangement uses TRBV20-1 and TRBJ1-1, with D possibly TRBD1 on 6 matching bases. Trimming stripped 3 bases from V and 7 bases from J, with 12 bases between. The CDR3 is 12 residues long. Germline values: CDR1 DFQATT, CDR2 SNEGSKA (reference sequence). The CDR3 DNA sequence: TGCAGTGCTAGTGAGGACAGCCTTGAAGCTTTCTTT. Protein product: CSASEDSLEAFF.

This clonotype was detected many times. The chain links TRBV7-9 to TRBJ1-1; the match to TRBD1 covers 8 bases. Germline CDR1 reads SEHNR; CDR2 reads FQNEAQ (reference sequence). The ends lost 4 bases at V and 6 bases at J; junction bases unmatched: 7. The CDR3 is 14 amino acids. The CDR3 here is CASSSATGEAEAFF. CDR3 in DNA: TGTGCCAGCAGCTCGGCGACAGGGGAGGCTGAAGCTTTCTTT. Combining the CDR3 with reference TRBV7-9 and TRBJ1-1 gives the whole variable domain DTGVSQNPRHKITKRGQNVTFRCDPISEHNRLYWYRQTLGQGPEFLTYFQNEAQLEKSRLLSDRFSAERPKGSFSTLEIQRTEQGDSAMYLCASSSATGEAEAFFGQGTRLTVV.

The V and J genes are TRBV7-8 and TRBJ2-5, with a possible D match to TRBD2 (5 bases). The CDR3 length is 15 residues. The germline V and J ends were trimmed by 5 bases and 3 bases, with 16 bases remaining between them. In germline, CDR1 is SGHVS, CDR2 FQNEAQ. The CDR3 bases are TGTGCCAGCAGCCCCCCACGGACTGGAAAAGAGACCCAGTACTTC. Translated: CASSPPRTGKETQYF.

To note about this clonotype: An end of the junction differs from the germline gene, which may be a read error. The chain carries TRBV6-6 and TRBJ1-2; unclear D gene. Germline CDR1 reads MNHNY; CDR2 reads SVGAGI (reference sequence). The CDR3 is 14 residues long. The CDR3 region is CASSYSYRRYGCTF. CDR3 bases: TGTGCCAGCAGTTACTCGTATCGTCGGTATGGCTGCACCTTC.

Turning to this clonotype: A much larger clone lies one base from this, so it may be a read error. The chain joins TRBV7-2 to TRBJ2-2; perhaps TRBD2 as D (5 bases). The CDR3 runs to 15 residues. Germline-derived CDR1 and CDR2 are SGHTA and FQGNSA. The CDR3 region is CASSLEGPRTGELLF. CDR3 coding DNA: TGTGCCAGCAGCTTAGAAGGACCCCGCACCGGGGAGCTGTTATTT.

V and J are TRBV10-3 and TRBJ2-7; D remains unclear. Germline-derived CDR1 and CDR2 are ENHRY and SYGVKD. The length of the CDR3 is 12 residues. Trimming took off 4 bases at V and 0 bases at J, with 4 bases between the two ends. In DNA form, the CDR3 reads TGTGCCATCAGTGCCAGCTCCTACGAGCAGTACTTC. Translated, it gives CAISASSYEQYF.

CDR3 sequence (DNA): TGTGCCAGCAGCTCGGGGCGGGGTAGCGGAAAATTCTACGAGCAGTACTTC. This codes for CASSSGRGSGKFYEQYF. The chain is built from TRBV11-2 and TRBJ2-7; possible D gene TRBD2, 6 bases. The ends were cut back, 4 bases at V and 3 bases at J, with 22 bases in the middle. The germline V gene has CDR1 SGHAT and CDR2 FQNNGV. CDR3 length: 17 residues.

The V and J genes are TRBV7-1 and TRBJ2-1; 11 bases are shared with TRBD1. TRBV7-1 is treated as an ORF (open reading frame) with a function not yet certain. The ends lost 5 bases at V and 4 bases at J; junction bases unmatched: 4. The CDR3 totals 15 residues. As DNA, the CDR3 is TGTGCCAGCAGCCTCCGGGACAGGGGGTACAATGAGCAGTTCTTC. This sequence encodes CASSLRDRGYNEQFF.

The CDR3 DNA reads as TGTGCCAGCGCATTCCTCCGGACTACCTCCACCGGGGAGCTGTTTTTT. This gives the protein CASAFLRTTSTGELFF. The gene calls are TRBV6-2 or TRBV6-3 and TRBJ2-2; a possible D gene is TRBD2 (6 bases). The germline CDR1 and CDR2 sequences are MNHEY and SVGEGT. CDR3 length equals 16 residues. The germline V and J ends were trimmed by 8 bases and 4 bases, with 20 bases remaining between them.

This clonotype was detected many times. This chain joins TRBV9 and TRBJ2-2; TRBD2 aligns across 12 bases. This CDR3 contains 16 residues. Looked up from germline, CDR1 is SGDLS and CDR2 is YYNGEE. With V trimmed by 4 bases and J by 8 bases, 9 bases remained unmatched. CDR3 amino acids: CASSPSGGARAGELFF. DNA for the CDR3: TGTGCCAGCAGCCCTAGCGGGGGGGCCAGGGCAGGGGAGCTGTTTTTT.

The gene calls are TRBV29-1 and TRBJ2-7; D is perhaps TRBD1 (5 bases). V lost 6 bases to trimming and J lost 2 bases, with 11 bases between them. Germline CDR1 is SQVTM and CDR2 is ANQGSEA. CDR3 length: 12 amino acids. DNA for the CDR3: TGCAGCGTCGAAACAGGAACCTACGAGCAGTACTTC. Amino acids: CSVETGTYEQYF.

In this sample, this clonotype turned up many times. This chain connects TRBV7-2 to TRBJ2-3; TRBD2 matches 9 bases. V trimming: 8 bases; J trimming: 4 bases; junction bases outside the gene matches: 10. CDR3 length equals 15 residues. Germline V gives CDR1 SGHTA, CDR2 FQGNSA. The DNA for the CDR3 is TGTGCCAGCCGGCCGCGGGGGGGGCGTGCAGATACGCAGTATTTT. This translates into CASRPRGGRADTQYF.

The sample holds many counts of this clonotype. The chain joins TRBV12-3 or TRBV12-4 to TRBJ1-1; D remains unclear. Deletions cut 6 bases from V and 1 base from J, with 6 bases between. CDR3 length: 12 residues. The CDR3 spells CASSRKNTEAFF. As DNA, the CDR3 is TGTGCCAGCAGCAGGAAGAACACTGAAGCTTTCTTT.

This clonotype was counted a few times. The chain links TRBV7-8 to TRBJ2-1, with D hard to call. Germline CDR1 and CDR2: SGHVS and FQNEAQ. This CDR3 has 12 residues. Trimming stripped 7 bases from V and 3 bases from J, with 7 bases between. The CDR3 protein is CASTPLYNEQFF. Here the CDR3 DNA reads TGTGCCAGCACCCCGCTCTACAATGAGCAGTTCTTC.

The chain joins TRBV30 to TRBJ1-1; TRBD1 matches 12 bases. J was trimmed by 11 bases and V by 1 base; bases with no gene match: 8. The CDR3 contains 14 residues. Germline-derived CDR1 and CDR2 are GTSNPN and SVGIG (reference sequence). The CDR3 region has the DNA TGTGCCTGGAGTGCCCCGGGACAGGGGGCGATTGCTTTCTTT. Its translation is CAWSAPGQGAIAFF.

This clonotype was found many times. The chain has TRBV7-2 and TRBJ2-7, with TRBD1 as a possible D gene (6 bases). Germline V lookup: CDR1 SGHTA, CDR2 FQGNSA. Trimming took 6 bases from V and 3 from J, leaving 12 bases between them. The CDR3 is 13 residues long. CDR3 nucleotides: TGTGCCAGCAGTTTCAGGGGAAGCTACGAGCAGTACTTC. Protein product: CASSFRGSYEQYF.

This clonotype was recorded only once. This chain joins TRBV9 and TRBJ1-1, with 11 nucleotides matching TRBD1. Per germline, CDR1 SGDLS and CDR2 YYNGEE. The CDR3 has 15 residues. Trimming at V came to 0 bases and at J to 5 bases, leaving 3 bases not matched to a gene. This CDR3 is CASSVEGQGATEAFF. CDR3 coding DNA: TGTGCCAGCAGCGTAGAAGGACAGGGGGCAACTGAAGCTTTCTTT.

This clonotype was seen at least ten times. The J gene is TRBJ2-1, the V gene TRBV7-9, with TRBD1 identical over 11 bases. V lost 4 bases and J lost 2; bases outside the gene matches: 1. Germline assignment: CDR1 SEHNR and CDR2 FQNEAQ (reference sequence). The CDR3 totals 15 residues. CDR3 bases: TGTGCCAGCAGCTGGACAGGGGGCACCTACAATGAGCAGTTCTTC. Translating it yields CASSWTGGTYNEQFF. Full variable domain (missing parts from reference TRBV7-9 and TRBJ2-1): DTGVSQNPRHKITKRGQNVTFRCDPISEHNRLYWYRQTLGQGPEFLTYFQNEAQLEKSRLLSDRFSAERPKGSFSTLEIQRTEQGDSAMYLCASSWTGGTYNEQFFGPGTRLTVL.

Regarding this clonotype: The germline gene is not matched at one end of the junction; a read error may be the cause. The chain has TRBV19 and TRBJ2-1, with D uncertain. The germline V gene encodes CDR1 LNHDA and CDR2 SQIVND (reference sequence). CDR3 length: 15 residues. CDR3 amino acids: CVSSWNYAPNNEQFF. DNA for the CDR3: TGTGTCAGTAGTTGGAATTACGCTCCTAACAATGAGCAGTTCTTC.

This clonotype was counted ten times or more. This sequence joins TRBV7-8 and TRBJ2-1; 8 nucleotides match TRBD1. This CDR3 has 13 amino acids. The V gene's germline CDR1 is SGHVS and CDR2 FQNEAQ. Germline trimming cut 2 bases from V and 10 bases from J; bases unmatched to any gene: 4. The CDR3 sequence: CASSLQGAREQFF. Written as DNA, the CDR3 is TGTGCCAGCAGCTTACAGGGGGCGCGGGAGCAGTTCTTC.

The V call is TRBV7-9, the J call TRBJ2-5; no definite D call. The germline V and J ends were trimmed by 5 bases and 5 bases, with 15 bases remaining between them. Germline V gene lookup returns CDR1 SEHNR and CDR2 FQNEAQ (reference sequence). The CDR3 is made up of 14 amino acids. The CDR3 reads CASSTSDPLETQYF. In DNA, the CDR3 is TGTGCCAGCAGCACCTCGGACCCCCTCGAGACCCAGTACTTC.

This clonotype has a handful of counts. The CDR3 is CASSPGQGGFLGYTF. Written as DNA, the CDR3 is TGTGCCAGTAGTCCGGGACAGGGAGGATTCCTTGGCTACACCTTC. The genes are TRBV19 and TRBJ1-2, with 9 bases that match TRBD1. The CDR3 is made up of 15 amino acids. The V gene's germline CDR1 is LNHDA and CDR2 SQIVND (reference sequence). With V trimmed by 5 bases and J by 7 bases, 11 bases remained unmatched.

The chain joins TRBV29-1 to TRBJ2-6, with 7 bases that match TRBD1. V lost 3 bases, J lost 0 bases, and 5 bases stayed unmatched. From germline, CDR1 is SQVTM and CDR2 ANQGSEA. The CDR3 covers 16 residues. This CDR3 is CSVDTRGFSGANVLTF. For the CDR3, the DNA is TGCAGCGTTGATACCAGGGGGTTCTCTGGGGCCAACGTCCTGACTTTC.

This clonotype was recorded a few times. J is TRBJ1-5 and V is TRBV4-1, with 7 bases matching TRBD1. V trimming: 1 base; J trimming: 2 bases; junction bases outside the gene matches: 2. Germline V gives CDR1 MGHRA, CDR2 YSYEKL. This CDR3 contains 15 residues. Written as DNA, the CDR3 is TGCGCCAGCAGCCAAGGGGGACAGCGCAATCAGCCCCAGCATTTT. Translating gives CASSQGGQRNQPQHF.